This entry lists 29 T cell receptor beta chains sequenced from one sample in a study of T-cell memory formation after mild COVID-19. TCRdb independently ran MiXCR on the 5' RACE reads; one entry per CDR3 protein. The sample records about 290,000 distinct CDR3 sequences, 18% being singletons. Sequenced: PBMCs or a T cell subset sorted from them (not recorded which). The receptors were sampled from a man aged 18 to 30 who had mild COVID-19 (a few samples of this study predate the infection). Cell type and time point are not known.

This clonotype was seen a handful of times. The rearrangement joins TRBV7-9 to TRBJ1-2; no reliable D call. Germline V CDR1 and CDR2: SEHNR, FQNEAQ (reference sequence). This CDR3 is built from 12 residues. V lost 1 base and J 6 bases, leaving 6 bases between the germline ends. The CDR3 loop is CASSLGRDGYTF. The CDR3 nucleotides are TGTGCCAGCAGCTTAGGCCGCGATGGCTACACCTTC.

There are a few counts of this clonotype. The chain recombines TRBV11-2 with TRBJ2-5, with 8 bases aligning to TRBD2. J was trimmed by 5 bases and V by 4 bases; bases with no gene match: 6. This CDR3 has 14 residues. Germline V gene data show CDR1 as SGHAT and CDR2 as FQNNGV. CDR3 sequence reads: CASSSRGGKETQYF. The DNA of the CDR3 is TGTGCCAGCAGCTCCCGCGGGGGGAAGGAGACCCAGTACTTC.

Many counts were recorded for this clonotype. The chain uses TRBV7-2 and TRBJ2-7; 8 bases are a match to TRBD2. Trimming took 6 bases from V and 0 from J; bases not matched to a gene: 1. The V gene's germline CDR1 is SGHTA and CDR2 FQGNSA. The CDR3 contains 13 residues. CDR3 protein: CASRGTSSYEQYF. The DNA for the CDR3 is TGTGCCAGCAGGGGGACTAGCTCCTACGAGCAGTACTTC.

This clonotype appeared many times. V and J are TRBV28 and TRBJ2-7; perhaps TRBD1 as D (6 bases). V dropped 2 bases and J dropped 2 bases, with 13 bases sitting between them. In germline, CDR1 is MDHEN, CDR2 SYDVKM. There are 15 residues in the CDR3. CDR3 coding DNA: TGTGCCAGCAGTTTAGGGGGCAATCGGCCCTACGAGCAGTACGTC. It codes for CASSLGGNRPYEQYV.

In its sample, this clonotype was seen a few times. The J gene is TRBJ1-4, the V gene TRBV12-3 or TRBV12-4; no definite D call. V was shortened by 5 bases and J by 7 bases, with 11 bases between the two germline ends. The CDR3 has 13 residues. The CDR3 region has the DNA TGTGCCAGCAGTCCCCGGGGATTTGAAAAACTGTTTTTT. Encoded protein: CASSPRGFEKLFF.

This clonotype was seen repeatedly, ten times or more. The chain couples TRBV7-8 to TRBJ2-7; D is possibly TRBD2 (5 bases). The CDR3 sequence is 15 residues long. Looked up from germline, CDR1 is SGHVS and CDR2 is FQNEAQ. Trimming pared 6 bases from V and 3 bases from J, leaving 18 bases between. DNA for the CDR3: TGTGCCAGCAGGCTAGAGGGAGTTAAGTACTACGAGCAGTACTTC. It yields the protein CASRLEGVKYYEQYF.

The genes are TRBV6-2 or TRBV6-3 and TRBJ2-5; 8 bases map to TRBD1. In germline, CDR1 is MNHEY, CDR2 SVGEGT. This CDR3 has 16 amino acids. J lost 7 bases, V lost 2 bases, and 12 bases had no gene match. DNA for the CDR3: TGTGCCAGCAGTTACGCGTGGGACAGGATCTTGCTGACCCAGTACTTC. Translated: CASSYAWDRILLTQYF.

A single count supports this clonotype. V and J are TRBV7-8 and TRBJ2-5; 7 nucleotides line up with TRBD2. There are 14 residues in the CDR3. CDR1 and CDR2 (germline): SGHVS, FQNEAQ. The V and J ends lost 1 base and 5 bases, in that order; junction bases with no gene match: 4. The CDR3 region is CASSLGGGWETQYF. The CDR3 DNA reads TGTGCCAGCAGCTTAGGGGGGGGTTGGGAGACCCAGTACTTC.

This clonotype has only a few counts. This rearrangement joins TRBV7-2 to TRBJ2-1; D gene ambiguous. The germline V gene has CDR1 SGHTA and CDR2 FQGNSA. The CDR3 covers 14 residues. The germline V and J ends were trimmed by 5 bases and 5 bases, with 13 bases remaining between them. As DNA, the CDR3 is TGTGCCAGCAGCCAAAACCCAGGAAACAATGAGCAGTTCTTC. It codes for CASSQNPGNNEQFF.

The chain joins TRBV7-2 to TRBJ1-5, with a possible D match to TRBD1 (5 bases). CDR3 length: 16 residues. V lost 2 bases to trimming and J lost 1 base, with 12 bases between them. Germline CDR1 is SGHTA and CDR2 is FQGNSA. DNA for the CDR3: TGTGCCAGCAGCTTAAGTGCCAGGGCCAGCAATCAGCCCCAGCATTTT. Translated, it gives CASSLSARASNQPQHF.

This clonotype appeared a few times. The V and J genes are TRBV6-2 or TRBV6-3 and TRBJ2-7, with D hard to call. Trimming pared 2 bases from V and 1 base from J, leaving 6 bases between. Germline CDR1 reads MNHEY; CDR2 reads SVGEGT. This CDR3 has 13 amino acids. The CDR3 DNA is TGTGCCAGCAGTTACGAGGCTTCCTACGAGCAGTACTTC. It codes for CASSYEASYEQYF.

The V gene is TRBV4-2, the J gene TRBJ2-2, with a weak D call TRBD2 (5 bases). CDR3 length: 15 residues. V lost 3 bases and J 2 bases, leaving 10 bases between the germline ends. Germline assignment: CDR1 LGHNA and CDR2 YNFKEQ. The CDR3 DNA follows: TGTGCCAGCAGCCACTGGACTCTAAACACCGGGGAGCTGTTTTTT. It translates to CASSHWTLNTGELFF.

J is TRBJ2-3 and V is TRBV7-3; D is undetermined. This CDR3 has 16 residues. Germline CDR1 reads SGHTA; CDR2 reads FQGTGA. V lost 5 bases to trimming and J lost 1 base, with 16 bases between them. CDR3 sequence reads: CASSRQVRSGTDTQYF. The CDR3 DNA reads as TGTGCCAGCAGCCGGCAGGTCCGATCCGGCACAGATACGCAGTATTTT. Full variable domain (missing parts from reference TRBV7-3 and TRBJ2-3): GAGVSQTPSNKVTEKGKYVELRCDPISGHTALYWYRQSLGQGPEFLIYFQGTGAADDSGLPNDRFFAVRPEGSVSTLKIQRTERGDSAVYLCASSRQVRSGTDTQYFGPGTRLTVL.

The rearrangement joins TRBV3-1 to TRBJ2-3; D is ambiguous. The ends were cut back, 4 bases at V and 4 bases at J, with 12 bases in the middle. This CDR3 spans 14 amino acids. Germline CDR1 and CDR2: LGHDT and YNNKEL (reference sequence). Here the CDR3 DNA reads TGTGCCAGCAGCCTGGGTGTGCAGGCAGATACGCAGTATTTT. This gives the protein CASSLGVQADTQYF.

This clonotype occurred a few times. This rearrangement joins TRBV7-9 to TRBJ2-1; a weak D match, TRBD1 (5 bases). Germline CDR1 SEHNR, CDR2 FQNEAQ (reference sequence). V lost 3 bases and J 0 bases, leaving 9 bases between the germline ends. The CDR3 contains 15 residues. CDR3 in DNA: TGTGCCAGCAGCTTTCGACAGAGCTCCTACAATGAGCAGTTCTTC. It is translated as CASSFRQSSYNEQFF.

The sample holds a few counts of this clonotype. The rearrangement joins TRBV28 to TRBJ1-6; possible D gene TRBD1, 5 bases. Germline V CDR1 and CDR2: MDHEN, SYDVKM. Trimming cost V 6 bases and J 7 bases, with 16 bases left between them. The CDR3 runs 15 residues. The CDR3 nucleotides read TGTGCCAGCAGGCGGCTCTTACAGGTCAATTCACCCCTCCACTTT. As protein: CASRRLLQVNSPLHF.

The chain is built from TRBV5-1 and TRBJ1-1, with TRBD1 as a possible D gene (6 bases). Germline values: CDR1 SGHRS, CDR2 YFSETQ. Deletions cut 4 bases from V and 3 bases from J, with 13 bases between. The CDR3 consists of 14 residues. The DNA of the CDR3 is TGCGCCAGCAGCCGGGGTGGGGGCGACACTGAAGCTTTCTTT. Residues: CASSRGGGDTEAFF.

The chain is built from TRBV6-1 and TRBJ1-2; D is unresolved. Trimming removed 2 bases from V and 4 bases from J, with 14 bases in between. The germline V gene has CDR1 MNHNS and CDR2 SASEGT. This CDR3 has 15 residues. The CDR3: CASSELRTVIYGYTF. The CDR3, as DNA: TGTGCCAGCAGTGAACTGAGGACGGTGATCTATGGCTACACCTTC.

This chain links TRBV6-5 with TRBJ2-5, with D perhaps matching TRBD2 (5 bases). V lost 6 bases and J 5 bases, leaving 16 bases between the germline ends. Per germline, CDR1 MNHEY and CDR2 SVGAGI. This CDR3 region has 14 residues. The CDR3 loop reads CASSSPGLAETQYF. DNA for the CDR3: TGTGCCAGCAGCTCCCCCGGACTGGCGGAGACCCAGTACTTC.

The table lists this clonotype with a few counts. The genes are TRBV6-2 or TRBV6-3 and TRBJ2-1, with 9 positions matching TRBD2. Germline V gene lookup returns CDR1 MNHEY and CDR2 SVGEGT. This CDR3 comprises 17 residues. With 4 bases clipped from V and 1 base from J, the junction kept 8 bases outside the gene matches. The CDR3 is CASSSTTSGPSYNEQFF. The CDR3 DNA follows: TGTGCCAGCAGTTCCACGACTAGCGGACCTTCCTACAATGAGCAGTTCTTC.

This clonotype appeared a few times. The chain recombines TRBV29-1 with TRBJ2-7, with TRBD1 identical over 10 bases. This CDR3 comprises 14 residues. CDR1 is SQVTM and CDR2 is ANQGSEA in the germline V gene. With V trimmed by 4 bases and J by 4 bases, 7 bases remained unmatched. The CDR3 sequence: CSVGSGTGVYEQYF. The CDR3 nucleotides read TGCAGCGTTGGGTCGGGGACAGGGGTTTACGAGCAGTACTTC.

The rearrangement links TRBV9 to TRBJ1-1; D unclear. This CDR3 is built from 13 residues. CDR1 is SGDLS, CDR2 YYNGEE, per germline. Between the trimmed V and J ends, which lost 2 bases and 1 base, there was a span of 6 bases. CDR3 bases: TGTGCCAGCAGCGTTGAAGGGAACACTGAAGCTTTCTTT. Protein sequence: CASSVEGNTEAFF.

This clonotype was seen a single time. J is TRBJ1-6 and V is TRBV2; tentatively, D is TRBD1 (5 bases). In germline, CDR1 is SNHLY, CDR2 FYNNEI. There are 15 residues in the CDR3. V lost 4 bases and J lost 6, with 13 bases in between. The CDR3 region is CASSGQGGSNSPLHF. The CDR3 DNA reads as TGTGCCAGCAGTGGGCAGGGAGGGTCTAATTCACCCCTCCACTTT.

There are a few counts of this clonotype. The chain is built from TRBV5-1 and TRBJ2-7, with D perhaps TRBD2 (5 bases). Deletions cut 4 bases from V and 2 bases from J, with 16 bases between. The CDR3 sequence is 15 residues long. Germline values: CDR1 SGHRS, CDR2 YFSETQ. CDR3 bases: TGCGCCAGCAGCGACTTCTCGGGGATCCCCTACGAGCAGTACTTC. It is translated as CASSDFSGIPYEQYF.

This clonotype was recorded a few times. This chain uses TRBV4-1 with TRBJ2-2, with 7 bases aligning to TRBD1. Germline CDR1 MGHRA, CDR2 YSYEKL. The length of the CDR3 is 17 residues. The V and J ends lost 1 base and 0 bases, in that order; junction bases with no gene match: 5. CDR3 sequence reads: CASSQAPGQANTGELFF. DNA of the CDR3: TGCGCCAGCAGCCAAGCCCCCGGACAGGCGAACACCGGGGAGCTGTTTTTT.

This clonotype was detected a few times. CDR3 protein: CASSLSFTRGEPQHF. DNA of the CDR3: TGTGCCAGCAGCTTGTCCTTCACTCGTGGGGAGCCCCAGCATTTT. This chain connects TRBV11-2 to TRBJ1-5; D remains unclear. CDR1 is SGHAT and CDR2 is FQNNGV in the germline V gene. CDR3 length: 15 residues. Trimming shortened V by 3 bases and J by 8 bases, and 17 bases separated the two germline ends.

The V gene is TRBV5-1, the J gene TRBJ2-7; TRBD2 agrees at 13 bases. V lost 0 bases and J lost 6; bases outside the gene matches: 6. Per the germline V gene, CDR1 is SGHRS and CDR2 is YFSETQ. The CDR3 runs to 16 residues. The CDR3 reads CASSLGGLAGAGEQYF. CDR3 DNA: TGCGCCAGCAGCTTGGGAGGACTAGCGGGGGCTGGCGAGCAGTACTTC.

The rearrangement uses TRBV30 and TRBJ2-3; D not certain. Looked up from germline, CDR1 is GTSNPN and CDR2 is SVGIG (reference sequence). V shed 0 bases and J shed 10 bases, with 8 bases lying between them. The CDR3 runs 11 residues. The CDR3 DNA reads TGTGCCTGGAGTGTCCCTACGGCGCAGTATTTT. It translates to CAWSVPTAQYF.

The genes are TRBV5-1 and TRBJ2-1; possible D gene TRBD2, 5 bases. Germline V lookup: CDR1 SGHRS, CDR2 YFSETQ. The CDR3 totals 15 residues. V was shortened by 1 base and J by 4 bases, with 12 bases between the two germline ends. The CDR3 loop reads CASSLIGSGYNEQFF. CDR3 in DNA: TGCGCCAGCAGCTTGATCGGATCGGGGTACAATGAGCAGTTCTTC.